A selection of T cell receptor beta chains follows, all from one sample in a study of OX40 agonist ivuxolimab in advanced cancers. Assay: immunoSEQ multiplex PCR; the TCRdb copy retains only in-frame clones and omits some. This table has approximately 87,000 clones, under 95% appearing once. The sample here was CD4+ or CD8+ T cells sorted from blood, taken in a trial of the OX40 agonist ivuxolimab. Receptor source: an adult with an advanced solid tumor such as melanoma, head and neck, liver or kidney cancer. CDR3s leave out the opening cysteine and the closing phenylalanine or tryptophan. Each record gives: CDR3 length, V gene, J gene, CDR3 protein.

length: 12; V: TRBV6-6; J: TRBJ2-7; CDR3: ASSRLAGTYEQY
length: 14; V: TRBV9; J: TRBJ1-4; CDR3: ASSVAGGSGGEKLF
length: 11; V: TRBV7-2; J: TRBJ1-2; CDR3: ASSSRGGRGYT
length: 12; V: TRBV2; J: TRBJ2-5; CDR3: ASRRGTPQETQY
length: 12; V: TRBV18; J: TRBJ1-1; CDR3: ASSPDQRDTEAF
length: 12; V: TRBV6-4; J: TRBJ2-3; CDR3: ASSDSREPDTQY
length: 13; V: TRBV2; J: TRBJ1-2; CDR3: ASSPRGGSYYGYT
length: 11; V: TRBV11-2; J: TRBJ1-5; CDR3: ASSLDGGQPQH
length: 14; V: TRBV7-9; J: TRBJ2-2; CDR3: ASSLFGLGDTGELF
length: 14; V: TRBV18; J: TRBJ2-1; CDR3: ASSPRSGSSYNEQF
length: 11; V: TRBV5-6; J: TRBJ1-2; CDR3: ASSSGRQYGYT
length: 13; V: TRBV11-2; J: TRBJ2-7; CDR3: ASSSGLAATYEQY
length: 11; V: TRBV28; J: TRBJ1-4; CDR3: ASRSGGGEKLF
length: 16; V: TRBV13; J: TRBJ2-1; CDR3: ASSLVQIKREWDNEQF
length: 10; V: TRBV19; J: TRBJ2-5; CDR3: ASRDGGETQY
length: 15; V: TRBV19; J: TRBJ2-1; CDR3: ASTPVGDIGTYNEQF
length: 12; V: TRBV6-5; J: TRBJ2-4; CDR3: PGYGAKAKNIQY
length: 12; V: TRBV7-8; J: TRBJ1-4; CDR3: ASHFGARGEKLF
length: 9; V: TRBV30; J: TRBJ1-2; CDR3: AWSVGEGYT
length: 13; V: TRBV30; J: TRBJ1-1; CDR3: AWVPGLRRNTEAF